Presented here are 14 T cell receptor beta chains from one specimen sequenced in a study of shared clonotypes between healthy human individuals. Generated by immunoSEQ multiplex PCR, the TCRdb table keeps only in-frame clones and is missing some. The data show about 1 million clones, about 80% seen once. The sample was memory CD4+ T cells sorted from blood. Subset reported: CD45RA-negative fraction. The receptors here all came from a man aged 18 to 30 in good health.

The rearrangement joins TRBV4-3 to TRBJ2-1, with D perhaps TRBD2 (5 bases). The V end was cut by 2 bases, the J end by 9 bases, with 14 bases between. The V gene's germline CDR1 is LGHNA and CDR2 YSLEER. The CDR3 runs 14 residues. CDR3: CASSQYGRTGEQFF. The CDR3 coding sequence is TGCGCCAGCAGCCAATACGGACGGACTGGTGAGCAGTTCTTC.

Concerning this clone itself: The same CDR3 also results from other DNA sequences found in this sample. The V and J genes are TRBV10-3 and TRBJ1-4; tentatively, D is TRBD1 (5 bases). Trimming took 2 bases from V and 8 from J, leaving 12 bases between them. CDR1 and CDR2 from the germline V gene are ENHRY and SYGVKD. The CDR3 loop spans 14 amino acids. The CDR3 bases are TGTGCCATCAGTGAGAGGCAGGGAGGCGAAAAACTGTTTTTT. Residues: CAISERQGGEKLFF.

The chain is built from TRBV6-5 and TRBJ2-3; D gene ambiguous. Germline V gene data show CDR1 as MNHEY and CDR2 as SVGAGI. CDR3 length: 14 residues. The V and J ends lost 5 bases and 6 bases respectively, with 15 bases between them. The CDR3 region is CASSGRTGSDTQYF. In DNA, the CDR3 is TGTGCCAGCAGTGGACGAACGGGTTCGGATACGCAGTATTTT.

The chain is built from TRBV5-4 and TRBJ2-7, with 7 positions matching TRBD1. CDR1 and CDR2 (germline): SGHNT, YYREEE (reference sequence). V shed 6 bases, J shed 3 bases, and the junction held 9 bases outside the gene matches. This CDR3 contains 14 residues. The CDR3 spells CASTTRDSGYEQYF. Here the CDR3 DNA reads TGTGCCAGCACCACCCGGGACAGCGGCTACGAGCAGTACTTC.

This clone showed up many times. J is TRBJ1-2 and V is TRBV30; 10 bases map to TRBD1. This CDR3 contains 14 residues. Germline V gives CDR1 GTSNPN, CDR2 SVGIG (reference sequence). Trimming took 2 bases from V and 7 from J; bases not matched to a gene: 7. CDR3 loop: CAWSRDRGGTGYTF. CDR3 coding DNA: TGTGCCTGGAGTAGGGACAGGGGTGGAACTGGCTACACCTTC.

The V call is TRBV6-6, the J call TRBJ1-6; 8 bases are a match to TRBD1. CDR3 length: 13 amino acids. Germline CDR1 MNHNY, CDR2 SVGAGI (reference sequence). V lost 8 bases to trimming and J lost 10 bases; unmatched junction nucleotides: 7. CDR3 sequence: CASAGQGDSPLHF. DNA for the CDR3: TGTGCCAGCGCAGGACAGGGAGACTCACCCCTCCACTTT.

The rearrangement uses TRBV28 and TRBJ1-5, with TRBD1 matching 7 bases. Germline trimming cut 7 bases from V and 3 bases from J; bases unmatched to any gene: 6. Germline CDR1 is MDHEN and CDR2 is SYDVKM. The CDR3 extends over 14 amino acids. The CDR3 bases are TGTGCCAGCAAGTACAGGGGACTCAATCAGCCCCAGCATTTT. Translated, it gives CASKYRGLNQPQHF.

CDR3 sequence (DNA): TGTGCCAGTAGCCCCCGGGGCCTCTCCTACGAGCAGTACTTC. Its translation is CASSPRGLSYEQYF. The gene calls are TRBV19 and TRBJ2-7, with D perhaps being TRBD1 or TRBD2 (5 bases each). Per germline, CDR1 LNHDA and CDR2 SQIVND (reference sequence). Trimming took 6 bases from V and 0 from J, leaving 12 bases between them. The CDR3 has 14 residues.

The rearrangement uses TRBV5-1 and TRBJ1-1; 7 bases line up with TRBD1. Germline CDR1 and CDR2: SGHRS and YFSETQ. This CDR3 has 14 residues. V lost 0 bases to trimming and J lost 5 bases; unmatched junction nucleotides: 4. The CDR3 DNA reads TGCGCCAGCAGCTTGGCAGGGGGGGAGACTGAAGCTTTCTTT. Its translation is CASSLAGGETEAFF.

This chain connects TRBV6-1 to TRBJ2-1; D is unresolved. Germline CDR1 and CDR2: MNHNS and SASEGT. CDR3 length: 14 residues. Between the trimmed V and J ends, which lost 6 bases and 2 bases, there was a span of 11 bases. CDR3 nucleotide sequence: TGTGCCAGCAGATTTCAGTCCCCCTACAATGAGCAGTTCTTC. Translating it yields CASRFQSPYNEQFF.

This chain uses TRBV5-1 with TRBJ2-5, with 8 bases matching TRBD1. J was trimmed by 5 bases and V by 4 bases; bases with no gene match: 7. CDR3 length: 14 residues. Germline V gives CDR1 SGHRS, CDR2 YFSETQ. The CDR3 nucleotides read TGCGCCAGCAGCCCCCAGGGGGCGGGGGAGACCCAGTACTTC. The encoded protein is CASSPQGAGETQYF.

Notes on this clone: The sample has other DNA sequences that encode this CDR3 too. The genes are TRBV11-2 and TRBJ2-5; TRBD2 aligns across 8 bases. The CDR3 runs 15 residues. Germline values: CDR1 SGHAT, CDR2 FQNNGV. The V segment lost 0 bases and the J segment 5 bases; nucleotides outside the gene matches: 5. In nucleotides, the CDR3 is TGTGCCAGCAGCTTAGACGGGGGGGCACTTGAGACCCAGTACTTC. This encodes CASSLDGGALETQYF.

The rearrangement joins TRBV27 to TRBJ2-7; 7 positions match TRBD1. This CDR3 has 14 amino acids. Germline V gene lookup returns CDR1 MNHEY and CDR2 SMNVEV (reference sequence). Trimming took 1 base from V and 2 from J; bases not matched to a gene: 2. The CDR3 DNA reads TGTGCCAGCAGTTTATGGGACAGCCCCTACGAGCAGTACTTC. It codes for CASSLWDSPYEQYF.

The chain combines TRBV28 with TRBJ1-4; D gene unclear. The V gene lost 5 bases and the J gene lost 3 bases, with 13 bases spanning the gap. The germline CDR1 and CDR2 sequences are MDHEN and SYDVKM. This CDR3 has 15 amino acids. The CDR3 sequence: CASSRTWGANEKLFF. The CDR3 DNA sequence: TGTGCCAGCAGTAGGACCTGGGGAGCTAATGAAAAACTGTTTTTT.